This TCR beta chain appears in the sequencing data of a study of low-dose radiotherapy and immunotherapy resistance in tumors. Background on the study: The schedule for Cohort 2 used 1 Gy per fraction every two weeks, which added up to 13 Gy over 26 weeks. Ipilimumab 1 mg/kg every six weeks, together with nivolumab 240 mg every two weeks, was given intravenously to patients.

CDR3 size: 16 residues. Germline CDR1 is SGHAT and CDR2 is FQNNGV. Trimming took 3 bases from V and 1 from J; bases not matched to a gene: 3. As for time point: before trial treatment. In the RACIN dose-escalation trial, donors got nivolumab plus ipilimumab with aspirin, cyclophosphamide and radiotherapy. TRAV- and TRBV-specific primers, spanning alpha and beta chains, primed first-strand cDNA. The PCR that amplified TCRs ran for approximately 18 cycles, relying on a constant-region primer and a V-primer adapter. Amplification of the isolated mRNA used in vitro transcription. Using its own MiXCR run on the reads, TCRdb lists one record per CDR3 protein. The data contain some 57,000 distinct CDR3 sequences, about 23% of them singletons. This clonotype was seen ten or more times.

The source was PBMCs, collected before treatment. The chain recombines TRBV11-2 with TRBJ2-2; 9 bases are shared with TRBD2. This clonotype originated in a male donor with prostate cancer. The CDR3 sequence is CASSFRAGGNTGELFF. The CDR3 region has the DNA TGTGCCAGCAGCTTTAGAGCGGGAGGGAACACCGGGGAGCTGTTTTTT.